The 32 T cell receptor beta chains in this list originate from one sample, sequenced in a study of OX40 agonist ivuxolimab in advanced cancers. Receptors were amplified or captured by the immunoSEQ multiplex PCR assay. Sourced from immuneACCESS, this table was stored by TCRdb with only in-frame sequences that have V and J called. A share of the clones is absent; for the studies checked, an unresolved V gene accounts for under half, and the remainder has no known explanation. The sample table holds more than 80,000 clones, of which around 90% were seen once. The ten most abundant clones make up around 0.32% of the sample. The source was CD4+ or CD8+ T cells sorted from blood, collected in a trial of the OX40 agonist ivuxolimab. All receptors come from an adult with an advanced solid tumor such as melanoma, head and neck, liver or kidney cancer.

This clone was seen only once. The chain is built from TRBV7-2 and TRBJ1-3; TRBD1 agrees at 7 bases. Germline-derived CDR1 and CDR2 are SGHTA and FQGNSA. The CDR3 has 14 amino acids. The V and J ends lost 5 bases and 7 bases, in that order; junction bases with no gene match: 8. The CDR3 sequence is CASSTRQGKNTIYF. CDR3 coding DNA: TGTGCCAGCAGCACTCGACAGGGAAAGAACACCATATATTTT.

J is TRBJ1-1 and V is TRBV11-2; 8 bases line up with TRBD1. Germline trimming cut 5 bases from V and 5 bases from J; bases unmatched to any gene: 7. The CDR3 runs 14 residues. Per the germline V gene, CDR1 is SGHAT and CDR2 is FQNNGV. The CDR3 sequence is CASSASGGATEAFF. CDR3 DNA: TGTGCCAGCAGCGCCTCAGGGGGCGCGACTGAAGCTTTCTTT.

The J gene is TRBJ2-2, the V gene TRBV18; D is ambiguous. The V and J ends lost 5 bases and 1 base respectively, with 5 bases between them. The CDR3 runs to 13 residues. CDR1 and CDR2 from the germline V gene are KGHSH and LQKENI. CDR3 residues: CASSIQNTGELFF. DNA for the CDR3: TGTGCCAGCTCAATACAGAACACCGGGGAGCTGTTTTTT. Supplemented by reference TRBV18 and TRBJ2-2, the full variable domain reads NAGVMQNPRHLVRRRGQEARLRCSPMKGHSHVYWYRQLPEEGLKFMVYLQKENIIDESGMPKERFSAEFPKEGPSILRIQQVVRGDSAAYFCASSIQNTGELFFGEGSRLTVL.

CDR3 sequence reads: CASRRDRVGNQPQHF. The CDR3 DNA reads as TGTGCCAGTAGAAGAGACAGGGTGGGCAATCAGCCCCAGCATTTT. The V call is TRBV19, the J call TRBJ1-5, with 7 bases identical to TRBD1. Germline V gene lookup returns CDR1 LNHDA and CDR2 SQIVND (reference sequence). V lost 6 bases, J lost 2 bases, and 7 bases stayed unmatched. The CDR3 loop spans 15 amino acids.

The chain recombines TRBV7-2 with TRBJ2-5, with 12 bases lining up with TRBD2. The end of the DNA fits TRBJ2-7 better, so the J call may be wrong. Germline V gives CDR1 SGHTA, CDR2 FQGNSA. The CDR3 covers 14 residues. CDR3 in amino acids: CASSRLAGVYEQYF. In DNA form, the CDR3 reads TGTGCCAGCAGCCGACTAGCGGGAGTCTACGAGCAGTACTTC.

This clone was seen once. The rearrangement joins TRBV28 to TRBJ1-3; possible D gene TRBD1, 6 bases. V was clipped by 5 bases and J by 0 bases, with 8 bases between them. From germline, CDR1 is MDHEN and CDR2 SYDVKM. This CDR3 spans 14 amino acids. The CDR3 region is CASSQGRSGNTIYF. The DNA for the CDR3 is TGTGCCAGCAGTCAGGGGCGCTCTGGAAACACCATATATTTT.

On this clone: Compared with germline, one end of the junction differs, possibly owing to a read error. The chain uses TRBV4-3 and TRBJ2-7; D is possibly TRBD1 (5 bases). The CDR3 covers 15 residues. Per germline, CDR1 LGHNA and CDR2 YSLEER. CDR3 sequence: CASSQVLQGPYGQYF. The CDR3 DNA sequence: TGCGCCAGCAGCCAAGTTTTGCAGGGTCCCTACGGGCAGTACTTC.

V usage is TRBV29-1 and J usage is TRBJ1-4; D gene ambiguous. Trimming took off 6 bases at V and 7 bases at J, with 9 bases between the two ends. CDR1 is SQVTM, CDR2 ANQGSEA, per germline. The CDR3 is made up of 11 amino acids. As DNA, the CDR3 is TGCAGCGTGGTTGTGGGTGAAAAACTGTTTTTT. Protein sequence: CSVVVGEKLFF.

The J gene is TRBJ2-5, the V gene TRBV5-1; the D is unclear. The CDR3 is 11 residues long. Looked up from germline, CDR1 is SGHRS and CDR2 is YFSETQ. Between the trimmed V and J ends, which lost 6 bases and 4 bases, there was a span of 7 bases. The CDR3 loop reads CASMFSETQYF. CDR3 in DNA: TGCGCCAGCATGTTTTCAGAGACCCAGTACTTC.

In this sample, this clone turned up a few times. The chain is built from TRBV6-5 and TRBJ1-2; D gene unclear. V lost 5 bases and J 4 bases, leaving 11 bases between the germline ends. Germline CDR1 and CDR2: MNHEY and SVGAGI. The CDR3 length is 13 residues. The CDR3 sequence: CASSPKGGYGYTF. CDR3 in DNA: TGTGCCAGCAGTCCAAAAGGAGGCTATGGCTACACCTTC.

This CDR3 is CASSLGKGVYEQYF. Written as DNA, the CDR3 is TGTGCCAGCAGTTTAGGCAAGGGGGTCTACGAGCAGTACTTC. The chain carries TRBV28 and TRBJ2-7; the D gene is possibly TRBD1 (6 bases). Trimming stripped 2 bases from V and 3 bases from J, with 11 bases between. Germline V CDR1 and CDR2: MDHEN, SYDVKM. This CDR3 spans 14 amino acids.

This clone was counted once. The chain links TRBV7-8 to TRBJ1-5; no clear D. V lost 1 base and J 4 bases, leaving 5 bases between the germline ends. Germline CDR1 and CDR2: SGHVS and FQNEAQ. This CDR3 has 13 amino acids. Here the CDR3 reads CASSLGQNQPQHF. The CDR3, as DNA: TGTGCCAGCAGCTTAGGCCAGAATCAGCCCCAGCATTTT. Combining the CDR3 with reference TRBV7-8 and TRBJ1-5 gives the whole variable domain GAGVSQSPRYKVAKRGQDVALRCDPISGHVSLFWYQQALGQGPEFLTYFQNEAQLDKSGLPSDRFFAERPEGSVSTLKIQRTQQEDSAVYLCASSLGQNQPQHFGDGTRLSIL.

This chain uses TRBV7-2 with TRBJ2-1, with TRBD1 identical over 7 bases. V lost 0 bases to trimming and J lost 10 bases; unmatched junction nucleotides: 3. CDR3 length: 13 residues. Germline values: CDR1 SGHTA, CDR2 FQGNSA. The CDR3 reads CASSLARDSEQFF. CDR3 nucleotides: TGTGCCAGCAGCTTAGCCCGGGACAGCGAGCAGTTCTTC. The variable domain in full, completed from reference TRBV7-2 and TRBJ2-1, reads GAGVSQSPSNKVTEKGKDVELRCDPISGHTALYWYRQSLGQGLEFLIYFQGNSAPDKSGLPSDRFSAERTGGSVSTLTIQRTQQEDSAVYLCASSLARDSEQFFGPGTRLTVL.

The V and J genes are TRBV7-8 and TRBJ2-1, with 13 bases lining up with TRBD2. The V gene's germline CDR1 is SGHVS and CDR2 FQNEAQ. The length of the CDR3 is 17 residues. With V trimmed by 4 bases and J by 2 bases, 5 bases remained unmatched. The CDR3 region has the DNA TGTGCCAGCAGCTCCCGGACTAGCGGGAGAACCTACAATGAGCAGTTCTTC. Translating gives CASSSRTSGRTYNEQFF.

V gene TRBV7-2 combines with J gene TRBJ2-5; D possibly corresponds to TRBD2 (6 bases). Trimming pared 5 bases from V and 4 bases from J, leaving 8 bases between. Germline V gene sequence: CDR1 SGHTA, CDR2 FQGNSA. The CDR3 is 12 residues long. Written as DNA, the CDR3 is TGTGCCAGCAGCGAGGGAGGAGAGACCCAGTACTTC. It specifies CASSEGGETQYF.

The chain uses TRBV7-2 and TRBJ2-1, with TRBD2 identical over 14 bases. Germline lookup yields CDR1 SGHTA and CDR2 FQGNSA. J gave up 8 bases and V 5 bases, and 5 bases lay outside the gene matches. The CDR3 totals 15 residues. The CDR3 sequence is CASSVGLAGDYEQFF. CDR3 in DNA: TGTGCCAGCAGCGTGGGACTAGCGGGAGACTATGAGCAGTTCTTC.

The chain combines TRBV5-1 with TRBJ2-1; no clear D. With 6 bases removed from V and 13 bases from J, the gap between germline ends came to 29 bases. The CDR3 runs 16 residues. Germline CDR1 reads SGHRS; CDR2 reads YFSETQ. The CDR3 DNA reads TGCGCCAGCAAACCAACCATGAGGCAGGCGGTTACGACCCAGTTCTTC. It codes for CASKPTMRQAVTTQFF.

The genes are TRBV7-3 and TRBJ2-2; D is perhaps TRBD2 (6 bases). Trimming left V 4 bases short and J 0 bases short, with 12 bases between. The CDR3 is made up of 16 amino acids. Germline V lookup: CDR1 SGHTA, CDR2 FQGTGA. CDR3 DNA: TGTGCCAGCAGCTCCACTAGCAGATCGAACACCGGGGAGCTGTTTTTT. Translated: CASSSTSRSNTGELFF.

V gene TRBV7-9 combines with J gene TRBJ1-4; 8 nucleotides align to TRBD1. Germline CDR1 and CDR2: SEHNR and FQNEAQ (reference sequence). The CDR3 loop spans 15 amino acids. The junction had 5 bases not matched to a gene; V was cut back by 4 bases and J by 4 bases. The CDR3 DNA reads as TGTGCCAGCAGCTCCCGGACAGGGCTTAATGAAAAACTGTTTTTT. It codes for CASSSRTGLNEKLFF.

The rearrangement links TRBV6-5 to TRBJ2-7; 8 positions match TRBD2. V gave up 2 bases and J gave up 2 bases; unmatched junction bases: 5. The CDR3 is 15 amino acids. Looked up from germline, CDR1 is MNHEY and CDR2 is SVGAGI. The CDR3 loop is CASSYGVAGTYEQYF. CDR3 in DNA: TGTGCCAGCAGTTACGGGGTAGCGGGAACCTACGAGCAGTACTTC.

The chain uses TRBV5-1 and TRBJ2-1, with a weak D call TRBD2 (6 bases). Germline V lookup: CDR1 SGHRS, CDR2 YFSETQ. The CDR3 loop spans 12 amino acids. The V and J ends lost 4 bases and 8 bases respectively, with 10 bases between them. CDR3 in amino acids: CASSGGLDEQFF. The DNA of the CDR3 is TGCGCCAGCAGCGGGGGACTCGATGAGCAGTTCTTC. Drawing the rest from reference TRBV5-1 and TRBJ2-1, the complete variable domain is KAGVTQTPRYLIKTRGQQVTLSCSPISGHRSVSWYQQTPGQGLQFLFEYFSETQRNKGNFPGRFSGRQFSNSRSEMNVSTLELGDSALYLCASSGGLDEQFFGPGTRLTVL.

This clone occurred once. The chain carries TRBV7-2 and TRBJ1-3; D possibly corresponds to TRBD1 (6 bases). Germline V gene sequence: CDR1 SGHTA, CDR2 FQGNSA. The V and J ends lost 5 bases and 5 bases respectively, with 19 bases between them. The CDR3 runs to 16 residues. Here the CDR3 DNA reads TGTGCCAGCAGCCCGGGAGGCGTGGGGGGGCGAAACACCATATATTTT. The encoded protein is CASSPGGVGGRNTIYF.

The CDR3 is CASSLGAGAVEQYF. CDR3 nucleotides: TGTGCCAGCAGCTTAGGGGCAGGGGCGGTTGAGCAGTACTTC. The chain joins TRBV7-9 to TRBJ2-7, with D possibly TRBD1 on 6 matching bases. V dropped 1 base and J dropped 7 bases, with 14 bases sitting between them. The CDR3 has 14 residues. Germline values: CDR1 SEHNR, CDR2 FQNEAQ (reference sequence).

The V call is TRBV7-9, the J call TRBJ2-3; 13 bases match TRBD2. CDR3 length: 18 amino acids. The germline CDR1 and CDR2 sequences are SEHNR and FQNEAQ (reference sequence). V shed 1 base and J 2 bases; nucleotides not matched to a gene: 6. The CDR3 reads CASSLGGLAGTSTDTQYF. For the CDR3, the DNA is TGTGCCAGCAGCTTAGGGGGACTAGCGGGAACATCCACAGATACGCAGTATTTT.

As concerns this clone: The sample holds other DNA sequences that translate to the same CDR3. DNA of the CDR3: TGTGCCAGTGGAGGGGGGCGGGGGGTGGGCACAGATACGCAGTATTTT. Translation gives CASGGGRGVGTDTQYF. The rearrangement links TRBV19 to TRBJ2-3; 8 bases fit TRBD2. The CDR3 sequence is 16 residues long. Germline trimming cut 8 bases from V and 1 base from J; bases unmatched to any gene: 11. The germline CDR1 and CDR2 sequences are LNHDA and SQIVND (reference sequence).

V is TRBV5-4 and J is TRBJ2-1, with TRBD2 matching over 9 bases. The V gene's germline CDR1 is SGHNT and CDR2 YYREEE (reference sequence). This CDR3 region has 14 residues. The J segment lost 8 bases and the V segment lost 5 bases, leaving 8 bases of the junction unmatched. The CDR3 loop is CASRAGTSSHEQFF. In nucleotides, the CDR3 is TGTGCCAGCAGGGCCGGGACTAGCTCCCATGAGCAGTTCTTC.

The chain joins TRBV5-1 to TRBJ2-3; D ambiguous. Germline CDR1 is SGHRS and CDR2 is YFSETQ. This CDR3 region has 15 residues. V was shortened by 0 bases and J by 4 bases, with 12 bases between the two germline ends. Here the CDR3 reads CASSLGRLAADTQYF. The DNA of the CDR3 is TGCGCCAGCAGCTTGGGGCGGCTCGCGGCAGATACGCAGTATTTT.

This clone appeared a single time. V and J are TRBV6-5 and TRBJ1-2; 10 bases agree with TRBD1. V was clipped by 1 base and J by 7 bases; unmatched bases: 3. There are 14 residues in the CDR3. CDR1 and CDR2 from the germline V gene are MNHEY and SVGAGI. The CDR3 region has the DNA TGTGCCAGCAGTTACTGGGGACAGGGGACTGGCTACACCTTC. Translating it yields CASSYWGQGTGYTF.

This chain links TRBV28 with TRBJ1-1; 11 nucleotides match TRBD1. With V trimmed by 3 bases and J by 4 bases, 4 bases remained unmatched. Germline CDR1 is MDHEN and CDR2 is SYDVKM. There are 15 residues in the CDR3. CDR3 loop: CASSFSGTGGTEAFF. In DNA, the CDR3 is TGTGCCAGCAGTTTTTCTGGGACAGGGGGCACTGAAGCTTTCTTT.

Here the CDR3 reads CASSADRWEQFF. For the CDR3, the DNA is TGTGCCAGCAGCGCGGACAGGTGGGAGCAGTTCTTC. The chain is built from TRBV7-9 and TRBJ2-1; 7 bases are shared with TRBD1. With 5 bases clipped from V and 10 bases from J, the junction kept 5 bases outside the gene matches. The CDR3 extends over 12 amino acids. Germline lookup yields CDR1 SEHNR and CDR2 FQNEAQ (reference sequence).

The gene calls are TRBV13 and TRBJ1-3; unclear D gene. V was pared by 5 bases and J by 4 bases, with 9 bases between. CDR1 is PRHDT, CDR2 FYEKMQ, per germline (reference sequence). This CDR3 comprises 13 residues. The CDR3 DNA follows: TGTGCCAGCAGCCTTAGGGCCGGAAACACCATATATTTT. Amino acids: CASSLRAGNTIYF.

The J gene is TRBJ2-2, the V gene TRBV10-3, with 11 positions matching TRBD2. The CDR3 consists of 16 residues. The germline gives CDR1 ENHRY, CDR2 SYGVKD. With 10 bases clipped from V and 4 bases from J, the junction kept 11 bases outside the gene matches. The CDR3 sequence: CATLAGELVGTGELFF. The CDR3 DNA reads TGTGCCACACTAGCGGGAGAGCTGGTGGGCACCGGGGAGCTGTTTTTT.